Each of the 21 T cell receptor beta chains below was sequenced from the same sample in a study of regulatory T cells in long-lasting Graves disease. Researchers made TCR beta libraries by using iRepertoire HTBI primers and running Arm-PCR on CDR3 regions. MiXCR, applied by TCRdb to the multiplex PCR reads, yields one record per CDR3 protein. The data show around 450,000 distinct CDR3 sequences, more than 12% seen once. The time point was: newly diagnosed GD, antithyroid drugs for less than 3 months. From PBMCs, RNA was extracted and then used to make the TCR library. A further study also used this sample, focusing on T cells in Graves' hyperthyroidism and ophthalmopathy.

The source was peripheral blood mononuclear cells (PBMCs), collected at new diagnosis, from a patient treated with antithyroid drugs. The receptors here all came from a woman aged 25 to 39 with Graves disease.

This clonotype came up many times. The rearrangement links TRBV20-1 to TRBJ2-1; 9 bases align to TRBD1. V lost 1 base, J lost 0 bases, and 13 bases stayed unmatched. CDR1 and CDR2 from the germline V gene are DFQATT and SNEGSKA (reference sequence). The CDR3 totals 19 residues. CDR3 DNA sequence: TGCAGTGCTAGAGCCCGGGACAGGGTGCTTTCGAGCTCCTACAATGAGCAGTTCTTC. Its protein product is CSARARDRVLSSSYNEQFF.

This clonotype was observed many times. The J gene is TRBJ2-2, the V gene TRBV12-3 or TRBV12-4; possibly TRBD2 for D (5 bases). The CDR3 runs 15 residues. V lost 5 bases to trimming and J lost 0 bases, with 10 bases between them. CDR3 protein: CASSRGLSNTGELFF. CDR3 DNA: TGTGCCAGCAGTCGCGGACTTTCGAACACCGGGGAGCTGTTTTTT.

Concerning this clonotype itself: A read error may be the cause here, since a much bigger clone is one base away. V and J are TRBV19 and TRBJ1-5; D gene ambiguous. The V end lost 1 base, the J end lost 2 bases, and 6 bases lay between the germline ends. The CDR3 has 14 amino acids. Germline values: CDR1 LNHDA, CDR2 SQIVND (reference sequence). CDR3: CASSIGVRNQPQHF. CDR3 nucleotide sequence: TGTGCCAGTAGTATAGGGGTGCGCAATCAGCCCCAGCATTTT.

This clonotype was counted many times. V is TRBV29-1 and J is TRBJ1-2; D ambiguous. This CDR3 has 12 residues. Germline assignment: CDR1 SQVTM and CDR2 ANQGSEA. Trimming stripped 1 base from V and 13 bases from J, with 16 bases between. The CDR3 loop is CSVEGAGPRITF. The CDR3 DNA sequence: TGCAGCGTTGAAGGGGCAGGCCCACGGATCACCTTC.

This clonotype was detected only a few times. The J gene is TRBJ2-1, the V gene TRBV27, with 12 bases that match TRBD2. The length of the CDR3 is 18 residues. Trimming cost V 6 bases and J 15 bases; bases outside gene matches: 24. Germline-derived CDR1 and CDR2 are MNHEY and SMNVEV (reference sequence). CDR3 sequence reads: CASSSNAPGTSGRRSGFF. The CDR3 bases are TGTGCCAGCAGCTCAAACGCCCCCGGGACTAGCGGGCGGAGGAGTGGGTTCTTC.

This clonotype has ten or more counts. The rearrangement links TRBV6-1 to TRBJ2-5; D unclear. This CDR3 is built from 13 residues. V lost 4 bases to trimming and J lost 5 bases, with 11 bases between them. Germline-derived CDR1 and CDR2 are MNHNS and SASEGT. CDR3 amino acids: CASSAGKAETQYF. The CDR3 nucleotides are TGTGCCAGCAGTGCTGGAAAAGCGGAGACCCAGTACTTC.

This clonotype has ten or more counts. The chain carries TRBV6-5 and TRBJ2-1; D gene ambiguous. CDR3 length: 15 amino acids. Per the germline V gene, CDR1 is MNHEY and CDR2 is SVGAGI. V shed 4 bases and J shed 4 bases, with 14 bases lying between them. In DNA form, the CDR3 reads TGTGCCAGCAGTTTTCTCCCACAACCATACAATGAGCAGTTCTTC. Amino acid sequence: CASSFLPQPYNEQFF.

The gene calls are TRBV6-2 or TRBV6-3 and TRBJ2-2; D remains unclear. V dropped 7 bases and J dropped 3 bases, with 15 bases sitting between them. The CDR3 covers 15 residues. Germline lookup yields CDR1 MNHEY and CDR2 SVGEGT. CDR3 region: CASKNDGTHTGELFF. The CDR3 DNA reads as TGTGCCAGCAAAAATGACGGAACCCACACCGGGGAGCTGTTTTTT.

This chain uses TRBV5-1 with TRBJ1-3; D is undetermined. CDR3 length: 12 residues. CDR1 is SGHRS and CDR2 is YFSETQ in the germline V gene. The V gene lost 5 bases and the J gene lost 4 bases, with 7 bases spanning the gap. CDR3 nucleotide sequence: TGCGCCAGCAGTACTGGGGGAAACACCATATATTTT. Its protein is CASSTGGNTIYF.

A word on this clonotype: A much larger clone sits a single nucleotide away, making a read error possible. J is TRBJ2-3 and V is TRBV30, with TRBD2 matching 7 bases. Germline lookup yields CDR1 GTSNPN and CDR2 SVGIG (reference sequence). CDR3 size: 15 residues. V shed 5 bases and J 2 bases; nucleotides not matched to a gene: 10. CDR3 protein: CAWGAGLAATDTQYF. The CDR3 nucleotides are TGTGCCTGGGGAGCAGGGCTAGCGGCCACAGATACGCAGTATTTT.

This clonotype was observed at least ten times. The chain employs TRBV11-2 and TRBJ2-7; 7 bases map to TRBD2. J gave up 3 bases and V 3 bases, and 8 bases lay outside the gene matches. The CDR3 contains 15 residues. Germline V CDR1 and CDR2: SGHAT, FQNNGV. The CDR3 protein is CASSFGKSGGYEQYF. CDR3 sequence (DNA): TGTGCCAGCAGCTTCGGGAAGTCGGGAGGCTACGAGCAGTACTTC.

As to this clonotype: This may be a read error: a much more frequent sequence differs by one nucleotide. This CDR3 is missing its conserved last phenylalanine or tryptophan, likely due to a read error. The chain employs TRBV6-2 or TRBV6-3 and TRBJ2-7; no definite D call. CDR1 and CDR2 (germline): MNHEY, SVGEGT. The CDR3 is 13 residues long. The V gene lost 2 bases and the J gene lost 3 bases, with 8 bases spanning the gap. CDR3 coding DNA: TGTGCCAGCAGTTACGGCGGCGACTACGAGCAGTACTCC. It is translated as CASSYGGDYEQYS.

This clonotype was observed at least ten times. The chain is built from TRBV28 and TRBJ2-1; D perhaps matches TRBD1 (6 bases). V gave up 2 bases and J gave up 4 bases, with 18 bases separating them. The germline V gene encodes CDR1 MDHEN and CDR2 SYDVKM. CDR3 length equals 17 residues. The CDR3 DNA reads TGTGCCAGCAGTTTACCCAAATCAGGGGCTCGGTACAATGAGCAGTTCTTC. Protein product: CASSLPKSGARYNEQFF. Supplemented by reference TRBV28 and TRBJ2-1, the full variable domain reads DVKVTQSSRYLVKRTGEKVFLECVQDMDHENMFWYRQDPGLGLRLIYFSYDVKMKEKGDIPEGYSVSREKKERFSLILESASTNQTSMYLCASSLPKSGARYNEQFFGPGTRLTVL.

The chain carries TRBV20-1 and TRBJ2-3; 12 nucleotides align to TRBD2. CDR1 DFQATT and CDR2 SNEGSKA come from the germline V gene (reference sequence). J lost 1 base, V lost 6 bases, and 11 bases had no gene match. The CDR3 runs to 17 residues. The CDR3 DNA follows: TGCAGTGCCCCCGCACAAGGGACTAGCGGGCGCACAGATACGCAGTATTTT. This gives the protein CSAPAQGTSGRTDTQYF.

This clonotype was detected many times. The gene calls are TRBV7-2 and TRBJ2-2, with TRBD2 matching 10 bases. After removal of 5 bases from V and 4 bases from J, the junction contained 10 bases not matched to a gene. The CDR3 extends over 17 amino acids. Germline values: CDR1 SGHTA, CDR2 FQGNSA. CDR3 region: CASSQGAGLATTGELFF. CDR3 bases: TGTGCCAGCAGCCAGGGAGCGGGACTAGCGACCACCGGGGAGCTGTTTTTT.

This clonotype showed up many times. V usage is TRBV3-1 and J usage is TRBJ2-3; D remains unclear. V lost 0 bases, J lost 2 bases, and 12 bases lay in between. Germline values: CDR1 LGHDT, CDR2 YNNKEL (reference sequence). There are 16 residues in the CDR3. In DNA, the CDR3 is TGTGCCAGCAGCCAAGATCAAGAGCCCTACACAGATACGCAGTATTTT. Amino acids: CASSQDQEPYTDTQYF.

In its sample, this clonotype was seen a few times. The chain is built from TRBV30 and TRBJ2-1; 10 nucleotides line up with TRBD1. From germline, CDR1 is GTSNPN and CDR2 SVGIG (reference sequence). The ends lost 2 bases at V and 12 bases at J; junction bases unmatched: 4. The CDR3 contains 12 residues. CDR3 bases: TGTGCCTGGAGTTCCGGGACAGGGGTGCAGTTCTTC. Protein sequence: CAWSSGTGVQFF.

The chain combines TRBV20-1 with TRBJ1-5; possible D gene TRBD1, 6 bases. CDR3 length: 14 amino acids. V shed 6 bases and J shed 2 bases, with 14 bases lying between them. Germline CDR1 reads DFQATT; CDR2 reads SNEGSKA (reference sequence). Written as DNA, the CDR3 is TGCAGTGCCCTACAGGGTTACGGCAATCAGCCCCAGCATTTT. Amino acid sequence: CSALQGYGNQPQHF.

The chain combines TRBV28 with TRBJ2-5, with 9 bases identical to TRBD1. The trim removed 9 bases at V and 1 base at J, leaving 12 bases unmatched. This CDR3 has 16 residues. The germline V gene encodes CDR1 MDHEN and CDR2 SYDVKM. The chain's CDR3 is CASPKGTGYIQETQYF. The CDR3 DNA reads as TGTGCCAGTCCTAAGGGGACAGGGTACATCCAAGAGACCCAGTACTTC. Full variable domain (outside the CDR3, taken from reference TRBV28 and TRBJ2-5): DVKVTQSSRYLVKRTGEKVFLECVQDMDHENMFWYRQDPGLGLRLIYFSYDVKMKEKGDIPEGYSVSREKKERFSLILESASTNQTSMYLCASPKGTGYIQETQYFGPGTRLLVL.

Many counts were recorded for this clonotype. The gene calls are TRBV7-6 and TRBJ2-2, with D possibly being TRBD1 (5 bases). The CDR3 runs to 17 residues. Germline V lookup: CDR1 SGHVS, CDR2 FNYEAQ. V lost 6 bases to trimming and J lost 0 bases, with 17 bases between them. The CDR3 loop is CASRKTQGRANTGELFF. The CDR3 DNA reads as TGTGCCAGCAGGAAAACTCAGGGTCGGGCGAACACCGGGGAGCTGTTTTTT.

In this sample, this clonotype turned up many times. CDR3 in amino acids: CASSLGPGRTQYF. CDR3 sequence (DNA): TGTGCCAGCAGCTTAGGGCCAGGGAGAACCCAGTACTTC. The chain carries TRBV7-6 and TRBJ2-5, with D perhaps given as TRBD1 or TRBD2 (5 bases each). CDR3 length equals 13 residues. Trimming shortened V by 1 base and J by 8 bases, and 11 bases separated the two germline ends. CDR1 is SGHVS and CDR2 is FNYEAQ in the germline V gene.